Following are 3 T cell receptor beta chains from one sample sequenced in a study of shared clonotypes between healthy human individuals. The naive CD8 subset, CD45RO-negative cells positively selected for CCR7, excluded terminally differentiated effector memory CD45RA+ cells. The protocol was immunoSEQ multiplex PCR, while the TCRdb copy is restricted to in-frame clones and leaves out a portion. This table has millions of clones, approximately 94% appearing once. Specimen: naive CD8+ T cells from PBMCs. The receptors were sampled from a man aged 18 to 29 in good health. Some clones in this sample may be carry-over from other donors' samples.

The genes are TRBV29-1 and TRBJ2-2, with TRBD2 matching over 10 bases. Germline CDR1 reads SQVTM; CDR2 reads ANQGSEA. This CDR3 has 16 amino acids. J was trimmed by 2 bases and V by 6 bases; bases with no gene match: 9. This CDR3 reads CSVVSLAGVNTGELFF. CDR3 nucleotides: TGCAGCGTCGTATCGCTAGCGGGAGTAAACACCGGGGAGCTGTTTTTT.

The chain employs TRBV2 and TRBJ2-3; 8 nucleotides agree with TRBD1. CDR1 and CDR2 from the germline V gene are SNHLY and FYNNEI. CDR3 length equals 15 residues. Trimming took 7 bases from V and 4 from J; bases not matched to a gene: 10. The CDR3 DNA is TGTGCCAGCAACCATAACTCGGACAGGGCAGATACGCAGTATTTT. Its translation: CASNHNSDRADTQYF.

The chain has TRBV6-1 and TRBJ2-1, with TRBD2 as a possible D gene (5 bases). Germline V gives CDR1 MNHNS, CDR2 SASEGT. The CDR3 covers 14 residues. V lost 11 bases and J 0 bases, leaving 14 bases between the germline ends. CDR3 region: CAYHNSDSYNEQFF. The CDR3 region has the DNA TGTGCCTACCATAATAGCGACTCCTACAATGAGCAGTTCTTC.